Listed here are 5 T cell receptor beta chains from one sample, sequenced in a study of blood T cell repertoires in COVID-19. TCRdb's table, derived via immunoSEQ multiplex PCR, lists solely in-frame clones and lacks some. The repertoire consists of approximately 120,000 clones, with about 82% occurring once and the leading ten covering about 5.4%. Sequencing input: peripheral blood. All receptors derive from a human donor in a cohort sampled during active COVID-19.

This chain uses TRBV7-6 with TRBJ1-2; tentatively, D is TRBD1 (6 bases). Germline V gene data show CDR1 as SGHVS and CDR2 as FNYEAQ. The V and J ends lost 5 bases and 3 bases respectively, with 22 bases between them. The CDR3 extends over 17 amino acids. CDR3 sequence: CASSPYSPGTFHYGYTF. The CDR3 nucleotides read TGTGCCAGCAGCCCTTATTCCCCTGGGACATTTCACTATGGCTACACCTTC. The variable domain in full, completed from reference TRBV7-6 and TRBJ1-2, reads GAGVSQSPRYKVTKRGQDVALRCDPISGHVSLYWYRQALGQGPEFLTYFNYEAQQDKSGLPNDRFSAERPEGSISTLTIQRTEQRDSAMYRCASSPYSPGTFHYGYTFGSGTRLTVV.

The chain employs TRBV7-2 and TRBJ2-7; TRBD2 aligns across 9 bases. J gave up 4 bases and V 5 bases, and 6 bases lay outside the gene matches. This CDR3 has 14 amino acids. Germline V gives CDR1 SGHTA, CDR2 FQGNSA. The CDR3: CASSRSGSGYEQYF. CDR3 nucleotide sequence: TGTGCCAGCAGCCGTAGCGGGAGTGGTTACGAGCAGTACTTC.

This chain's CDR3 is CASSQDIRTSGRSYTQYF. The CDR3 DNA is TGTGCCAGCAGCCAAGATATAAGGACTAGCGGGAGATCGTATACGCAGTATTTT. J is TRBJ2-3 and V is TRBV3-1 (or the pseudogene TRBV3-2); 13 positions match TRBD2. The CDR3 is 18 amino acids. In germline, CDR1 is LGHDT, CDR2 YNNKEL (reference sequence). V shed 0 bases, J shed 7 bases, and the junction held 10 bases outside the gene matches.

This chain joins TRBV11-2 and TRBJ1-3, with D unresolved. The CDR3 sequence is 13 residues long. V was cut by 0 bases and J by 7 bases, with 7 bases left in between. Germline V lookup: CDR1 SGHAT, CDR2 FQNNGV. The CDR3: CASSLERRNTIYF. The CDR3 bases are TGTGCCAGCAGCTTAGAGAGGAGGAACACCATATATTTT.

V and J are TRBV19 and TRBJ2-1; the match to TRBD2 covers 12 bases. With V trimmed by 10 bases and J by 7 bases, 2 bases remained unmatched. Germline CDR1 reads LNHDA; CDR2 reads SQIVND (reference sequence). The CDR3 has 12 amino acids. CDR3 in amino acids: CATGLAGNEQFF. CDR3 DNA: TGTGCCACCGGACTAGCGGGAAATGAGCAGTTCTTC.